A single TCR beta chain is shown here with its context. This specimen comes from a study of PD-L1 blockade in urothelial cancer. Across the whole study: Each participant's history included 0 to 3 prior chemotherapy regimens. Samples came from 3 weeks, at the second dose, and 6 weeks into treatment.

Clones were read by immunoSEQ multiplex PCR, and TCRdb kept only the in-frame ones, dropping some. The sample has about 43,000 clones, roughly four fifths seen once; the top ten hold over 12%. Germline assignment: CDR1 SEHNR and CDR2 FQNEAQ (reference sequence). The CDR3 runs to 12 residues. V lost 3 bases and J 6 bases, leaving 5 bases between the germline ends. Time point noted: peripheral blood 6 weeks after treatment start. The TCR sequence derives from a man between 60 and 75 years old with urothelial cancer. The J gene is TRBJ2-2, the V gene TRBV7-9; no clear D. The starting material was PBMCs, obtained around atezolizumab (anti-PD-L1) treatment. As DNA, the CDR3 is TGTGCCAGCAGCTTCACGGCCGGGGAGCTGTTTTTT. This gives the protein CASSFTAGELFF.